The present entry profiles one T cell receptor beta chain with its context. Germline CDR1 is MGHDK and CDR2 is SYGVNS. The CDR3 consists of 16 residues. Trimming removed 4 bases at V and 7 bases at J, with 20 bases between. This entry belongs to a study of T cell responses to AZD1222 COVID-19 vaccine. Profiled with immunoSEQ multiplex PCR; TCRdb holds only in-frame clones, not every one. The sample lists some 150,000 clones, 85% to 95% seen once, with around 0.85% in the top ten. This clonotype originated in an adult in good health. The material was peripheral blood, obtained on day 0 of MenACWY control vaccination. The rearrangement links TRBV25-1 to TRBJ2-1; weak D call: TRBD2 (6 bases). The CDR3 here is CASSALARGIRNEQFF. Here the CDR3 DNA reads TGTGCCAGCAGTGCACTAGCTCGGGGGATTAGGAATGAGCAGTTCTTC.